The present T cell receptor beta chain was sequenced within a study of blood T cell repertoires in COVID-19 (dated by TCRdb to 2018 to 2020). For the study in its entirety: Collaborator samples came from the United States, Italy and Spain and covered acute and convalescent phases of COVID-19. The material from the prospective study consisted of cDNA or gDNA derived from T cells, B-cell-depleted T cells, or PBMCs. The dataset comprised deeply sampled blood TCRbeta repertoires from subjects exposed to, actively infected with, or recovered from COVID-19. The repertoires were made available in a free public database intended to serve as a resource for research on the immune response to SARS-CoV-2. Samples were obtained from the ongoing ImmuneRACE study (first 160 participants) and from roughly 1,300 subjects provided by 6 global collaborators. A de-identified subject ID, COVID-19 status, age in years and sex were almost always included in the sample metadata. Where HLA class I and class II types were available, the types were taken from metadata supplied by the sample provider, not from assay-based typing.

Enrolling through a virtual design, the prospective study's participants ranged in age from roughly 18 to 90 years and lived across 24 United States geographic areas. Cohort assignment in the prospective study relied on participant-reported clinical history from a screening survey and a study questionnaire. In the prospective study, mobile phlebotomists collected whole blood, serum and a nasopharyngeal or oropharyngeal swab from each participant. Participants in the prospective study had the option to provide additional blood draws and questionnaires over a roughly two-month period. Prospective study blood samples were shipped either frozen or at room temperature before DNA extraction. From cysteine to phenylalanine, the CDR3 is 13 amino acids long. Only the CDR3 DNA is retained, 39 bases long and in frame from the first base. CDR1 and CDR2 are read off the germline V gene as SGDLS and YYNGEE. Relative to germline, V is 2 bases shorter and J is 8 bases shorter, with 13 bases between their ends.

Findings and caveats that apply to the study as a whole: The quantity of clinical and demographic metadata differed by source and by participant and was supplied without curation.

TCRbeta CDR3 regions were amplified from genomic DNA using the immunoSEQ Assay, a bias-controlled multiplex PCR. The source study handled its data this way. The number of nucleated cells in each sample was estimated from the amplification of reference gene primers within the assay. Sequence reads were collapsed and filtered to measure the absolute abundance of every unique TCRbeta CDR3 rearrangement. Productive Simpson clonality was computed per sample as the square root of Simpson's diversity index over productive rearrangements. TCRdb took over this immuneACCESS table, retaining in-frame rearrangements with V and J assigned. Such tables are incomplete; in checked studies, under half of the missing clones stem from an unresolved V gene, and the remainder is unexplained. For V, J and clone size, that table is used; D and trimming come from the DNA. The sample has around 230,000 clones on record, around 85% of them singletons. The ten largest make up roughly 3.3% of the sample.

On this clone itself: It has no known antigen specificity. It has no much larger one-base neighbor in the sample; base qualities were not kept.

This receptor was taken from a woman aged 40 to 50 with acute COVID-19. The chain links TRBV9 with TRBJ1-2, and perhaps TRBD1 as D gene, on 5 matching bases. The sample consisted of PBMCs or T cells enriched from blood (not recorded which). The CDR3 protein is CASSVGGGSGYTF. The DNA sequence is as follows: TGTGCCAGCAGCGTCGGCGGGGGAAGCGGCTACACCTTC.